This T cell receptor (beta chain) comes out of a study of post-analysis software for immune sequencing data. A note on this clonotype: Its antigen is as yet unknown.

Prepared TCR beta cDNA libraries contained unique molecular identifiers. A single record per CDR3 protein comes from TCRdb applying MiXCR to the PCR reads. The sample includes around 710,000 distinct CDR3 sequences, around 45% of them seen just once. Findings and limits, study-wide: Roughly five TRBV segments appeared more often in patients than in controls, and TRBV5-6, TRBV5-1 and TRBV20-1 were among these.

Germline V lookup: CDR1 DFQATT, CDR2 SNEGSKA (reference sequence). Trimming took off 4 bases at V and 4 bases at J, with 13 bases between the two ends. CDR3 length: 13 residues. This chain links TRBV20-1 with TRBJ1-2; D is ambiguous. The clonotype was recovered from a girl aged 5 to 17 with multiple sclerosis. The sequencing sample was made of blood. The CDR3 DNA is TGCAGTGCTATGTACCGGGATGTCTATGGCTACACCTTC. This translates into CSAMYRDVYGYTF.